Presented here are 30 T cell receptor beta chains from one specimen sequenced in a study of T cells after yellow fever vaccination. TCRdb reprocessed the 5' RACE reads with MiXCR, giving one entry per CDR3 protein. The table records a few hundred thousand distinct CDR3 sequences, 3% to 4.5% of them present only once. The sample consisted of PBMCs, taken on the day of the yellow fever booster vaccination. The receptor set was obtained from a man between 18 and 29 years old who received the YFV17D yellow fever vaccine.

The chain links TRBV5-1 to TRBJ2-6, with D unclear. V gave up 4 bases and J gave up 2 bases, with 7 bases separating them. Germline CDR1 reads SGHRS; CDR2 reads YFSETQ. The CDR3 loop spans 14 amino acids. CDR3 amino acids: CASSPATGANVLTF. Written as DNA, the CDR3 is TGCGCCAGCAGCCCAGCGACTGGGGCCAACGTCCTGACTTTC.

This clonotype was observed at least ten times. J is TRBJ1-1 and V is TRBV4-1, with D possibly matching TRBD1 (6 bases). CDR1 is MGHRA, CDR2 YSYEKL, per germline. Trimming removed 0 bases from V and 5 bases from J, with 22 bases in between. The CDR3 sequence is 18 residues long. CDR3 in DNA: TGCGCCAGCAGCCAAGATCCTCCTTGGGGCCAGGGGACGACTGAAGCTTTCTTT. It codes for CASSQDPPWGQGTTEAFF.

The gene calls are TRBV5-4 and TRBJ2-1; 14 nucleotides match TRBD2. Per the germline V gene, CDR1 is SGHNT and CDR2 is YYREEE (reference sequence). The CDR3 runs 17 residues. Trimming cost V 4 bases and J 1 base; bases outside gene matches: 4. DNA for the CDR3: TGTGCCAGCAGCCCGACTAGCGGGGGGGCTTCCTACAATGAGCAGTTCTTC. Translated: CASSPTSGGASYNEQFF.

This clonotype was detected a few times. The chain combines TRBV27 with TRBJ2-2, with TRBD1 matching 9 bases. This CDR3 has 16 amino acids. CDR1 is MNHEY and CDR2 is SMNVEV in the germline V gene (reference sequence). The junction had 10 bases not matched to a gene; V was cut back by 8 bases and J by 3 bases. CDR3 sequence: CASGILDRGDTGELFF. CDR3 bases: TGTGCCAGCGGAATCCTTGACAGGGGGGACACCGGGGAGCTGTTTTTT.

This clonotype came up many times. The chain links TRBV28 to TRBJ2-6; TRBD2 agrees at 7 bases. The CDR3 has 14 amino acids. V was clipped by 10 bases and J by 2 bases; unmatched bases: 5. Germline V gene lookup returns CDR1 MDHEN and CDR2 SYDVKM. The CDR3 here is CAIQAGAGANVLTF. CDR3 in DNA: TGTGCCATCCAGGCGGGGGCTGGGGCCAACGTCCTGACTTTC.

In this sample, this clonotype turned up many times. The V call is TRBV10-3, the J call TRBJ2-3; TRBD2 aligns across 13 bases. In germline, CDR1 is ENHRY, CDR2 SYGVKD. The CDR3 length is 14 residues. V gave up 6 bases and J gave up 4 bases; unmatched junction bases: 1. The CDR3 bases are TGTGCCATCAGCGGGACTAGCGGGGCAGATACGCAGTATTTT. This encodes CAISGTSGADTQYF.

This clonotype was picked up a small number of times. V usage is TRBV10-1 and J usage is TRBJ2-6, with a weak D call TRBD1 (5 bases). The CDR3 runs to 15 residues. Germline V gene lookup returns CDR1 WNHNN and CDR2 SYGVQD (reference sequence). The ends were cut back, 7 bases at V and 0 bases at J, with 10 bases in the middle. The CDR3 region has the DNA TGCGCCAGCATCCACAGGCGCTCTGGGGCCAACGTCCTGACTTTC. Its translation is CASIHRRSGANVLTF.

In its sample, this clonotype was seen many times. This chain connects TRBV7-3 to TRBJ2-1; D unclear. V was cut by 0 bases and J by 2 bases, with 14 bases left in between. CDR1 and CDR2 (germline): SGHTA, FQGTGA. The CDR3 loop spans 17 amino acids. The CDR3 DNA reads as TGTGCCAGCAGCTTAACTTTCGGCGGCCTGCCCTACAATGAGCAGTTCTTC. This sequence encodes CASSLTFGGLPYNEQFF.

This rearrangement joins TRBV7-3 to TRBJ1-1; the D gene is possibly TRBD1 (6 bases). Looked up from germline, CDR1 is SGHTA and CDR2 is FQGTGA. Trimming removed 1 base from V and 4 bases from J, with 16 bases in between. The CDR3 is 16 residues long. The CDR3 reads CASSLSGIRGGTEAFF. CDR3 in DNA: TGTGCCAGCAGCTTAAGTGGTATACGAGGGGGCACTGAAGCTTTCTTT.

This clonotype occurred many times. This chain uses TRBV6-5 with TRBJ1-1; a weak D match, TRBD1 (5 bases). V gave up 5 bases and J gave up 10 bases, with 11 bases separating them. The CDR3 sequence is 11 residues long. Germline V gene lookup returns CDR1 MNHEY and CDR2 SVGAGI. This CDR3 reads CASSGGVGAFF. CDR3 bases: TGTGCCAGCAGTGGGGGGGTGGGAGCTTTCTTT.

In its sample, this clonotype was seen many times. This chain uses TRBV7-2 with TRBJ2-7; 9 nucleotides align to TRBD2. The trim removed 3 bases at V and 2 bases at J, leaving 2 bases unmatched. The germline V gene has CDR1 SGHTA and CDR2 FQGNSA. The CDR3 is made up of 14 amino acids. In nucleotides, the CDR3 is TGTGCCAGCAGCTTGGGCGGGGGGGCCTACGAGCAGTACGTC. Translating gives CASSLGGGAYEQYV.

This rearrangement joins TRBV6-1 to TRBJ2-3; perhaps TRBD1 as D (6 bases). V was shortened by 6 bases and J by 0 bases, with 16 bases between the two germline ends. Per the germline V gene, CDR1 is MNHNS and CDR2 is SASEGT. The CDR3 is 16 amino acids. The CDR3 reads CASSQYGDTSTDTQYF. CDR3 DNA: TGTGCCAGCAGCCAATACGGGGACACTAGCACAGATACGCAGTATTTT.

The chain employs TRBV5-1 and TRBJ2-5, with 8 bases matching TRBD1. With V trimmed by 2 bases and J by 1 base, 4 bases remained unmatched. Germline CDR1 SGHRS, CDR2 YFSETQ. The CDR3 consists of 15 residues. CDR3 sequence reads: CASSFRDRSQETQYF. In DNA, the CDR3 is TGCGCCAGCAGCTTTCGGGACAGGTCCCAAGAGACCCAGTACTTC.

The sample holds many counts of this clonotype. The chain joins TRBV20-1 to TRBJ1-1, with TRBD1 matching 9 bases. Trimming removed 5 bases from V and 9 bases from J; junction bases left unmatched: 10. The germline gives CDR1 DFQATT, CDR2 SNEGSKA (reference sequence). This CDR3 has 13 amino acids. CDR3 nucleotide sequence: TGCAGTGCTCCAATTCCGGGACAGGGACAAGCTTTCTTT. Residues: CSAPIPGQGQAFF.

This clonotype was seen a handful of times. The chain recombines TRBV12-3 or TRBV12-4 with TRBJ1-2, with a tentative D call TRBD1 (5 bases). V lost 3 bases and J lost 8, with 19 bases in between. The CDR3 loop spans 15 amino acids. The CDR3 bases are TGTGCCAGCAGTTTCATCCGCGCTAGGGACTCCGGCTACACCTTC. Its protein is CASSFIRARDSGYTF.

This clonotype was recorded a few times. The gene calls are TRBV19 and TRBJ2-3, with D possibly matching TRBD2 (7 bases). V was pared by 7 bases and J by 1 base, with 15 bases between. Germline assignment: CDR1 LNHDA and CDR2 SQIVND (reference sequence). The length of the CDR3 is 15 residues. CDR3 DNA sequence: TGTGCCAGTACCGGCGGGGGCTACCGCACAGATACGCAGTATTTT. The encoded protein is CASTGGGYRTDTQYF.

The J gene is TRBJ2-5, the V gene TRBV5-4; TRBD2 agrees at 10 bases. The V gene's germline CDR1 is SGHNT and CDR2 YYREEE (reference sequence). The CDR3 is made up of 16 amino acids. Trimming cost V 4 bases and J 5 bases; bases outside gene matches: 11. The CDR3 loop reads CASSATASGGAETQYF. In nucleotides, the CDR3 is TGTGCCAGCAGCGCGACGGCGAGCGGGGGGGCGGAGACCCAGTACTTC.

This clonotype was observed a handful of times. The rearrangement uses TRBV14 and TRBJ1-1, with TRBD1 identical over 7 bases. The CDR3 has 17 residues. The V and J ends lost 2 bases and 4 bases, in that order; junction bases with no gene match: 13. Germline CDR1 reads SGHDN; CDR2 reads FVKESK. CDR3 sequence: CASSQYPGQSAGTEAFF. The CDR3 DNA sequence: TGTGCCAGCAGCCAATACCCGGGACAGTCAGCGGGCACTGAAGCTTTCTTT.

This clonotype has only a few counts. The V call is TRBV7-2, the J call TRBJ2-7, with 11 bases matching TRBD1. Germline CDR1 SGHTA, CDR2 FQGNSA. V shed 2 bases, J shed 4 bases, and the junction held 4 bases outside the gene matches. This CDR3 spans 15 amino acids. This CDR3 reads CASSLSGTGGYEQYV. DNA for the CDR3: TGTGCCAGCAGCTTAAGCGGGACAGGGGGTTACGAGCAGTACGTC.

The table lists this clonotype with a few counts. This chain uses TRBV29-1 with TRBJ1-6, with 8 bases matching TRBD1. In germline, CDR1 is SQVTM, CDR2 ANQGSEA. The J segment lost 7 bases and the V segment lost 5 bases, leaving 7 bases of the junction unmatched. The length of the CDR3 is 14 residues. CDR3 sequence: CSVSGTGGNSPLHF. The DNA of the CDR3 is TGCAGCGTTAGCGGGACAGGCGGAAATTCACCCCTCCACTTT.

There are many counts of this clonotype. This chain's CDR3 is CASSEHRGLGTGELFF. DNA for the CDR3: TGTGCCAGCAGTGAACACAGGGGGCTCGGCACCGGGGAGCTGTTTTTT. The chain links TRBV6-1 to TRBJ2-2; 9 nucleotides agree with TRBD1. Trimming took 2 bases from V and 4 from J; bases not matched to a gene: 5. The CDR3 is 16 residues long. CDR1 is MNHNS, CDR2 SASEGT, per germline.

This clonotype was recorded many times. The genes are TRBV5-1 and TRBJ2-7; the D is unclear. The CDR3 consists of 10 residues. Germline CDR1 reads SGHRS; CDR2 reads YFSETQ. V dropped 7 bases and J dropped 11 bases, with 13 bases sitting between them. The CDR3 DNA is TGCGCCAGCTTGCGAGTAGTGGAGTACGTC. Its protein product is CASLRVVEYV.

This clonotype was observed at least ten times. The CDR3 sequence is CATSSETSGTLTSGTDTQYF. The CDR3 nucleotides read TGTGCCACCAGCAGCGAAACCTCCGGGACACTGACCTCCGGCACAGATACGCAGTATTTT. This rearrangement joins TRBV15 to TRBJ2-3; a possible D gene is TRBD1 (6 bases). The germline CDR1 and CDR2 sequences are LNHNV and YYDKDF (reference sequence). The length of the CDR3 is 20 residues. Trimming removed 3 bases from V and 1 base from J, with 26 bases in between. The full variable domain, its missing parts supplied by reference TRBV15 and TRBJ2-3, is DAMVIQNPRYQVTQFGKPVTLSCSQTLNHNVMYWYQQKSSQAPKLLFHYYDKDFNNEADTPDNFQSRRPNTSFCFLDIRSPGLGDTAMYLCATSSETSGTLTSGTDTQYFGPGTRLTVL.

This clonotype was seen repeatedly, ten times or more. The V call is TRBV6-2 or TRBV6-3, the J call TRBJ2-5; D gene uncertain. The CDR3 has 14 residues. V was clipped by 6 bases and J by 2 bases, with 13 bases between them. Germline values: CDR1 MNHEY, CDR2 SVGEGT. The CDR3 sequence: CASRPTVEQETQYF. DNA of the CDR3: TGTGCCAGCAGACCTACGGTGGAGCAAGAGACCCAGTACTTC.

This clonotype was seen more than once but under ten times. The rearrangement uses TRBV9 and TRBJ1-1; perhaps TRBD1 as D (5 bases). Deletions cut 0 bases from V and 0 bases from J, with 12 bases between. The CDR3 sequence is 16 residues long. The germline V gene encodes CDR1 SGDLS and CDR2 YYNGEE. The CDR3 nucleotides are TGTGCCAGCAGCGTAGCCCCGGTGGGGGTGAACACTGAAGCTTTCTTT. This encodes CASSVAPVGVNTEAFF.

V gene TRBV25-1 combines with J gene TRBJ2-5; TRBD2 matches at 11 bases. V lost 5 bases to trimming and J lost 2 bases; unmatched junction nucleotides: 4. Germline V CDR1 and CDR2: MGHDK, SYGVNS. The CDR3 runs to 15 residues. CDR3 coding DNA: TGTGCCAGCAGTACTAGCGGGGGTCGGCAAGAGACCCAGTACTTC. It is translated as CASSTSGGRQETQYF.

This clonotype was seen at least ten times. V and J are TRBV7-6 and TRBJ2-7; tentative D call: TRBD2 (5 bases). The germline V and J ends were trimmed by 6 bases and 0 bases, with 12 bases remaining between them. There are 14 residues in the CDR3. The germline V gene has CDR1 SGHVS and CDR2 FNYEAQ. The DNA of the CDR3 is TGTGCCAGCAGGCAGGAGGCCAACTCCTACGAGCAGTACTTC. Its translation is CASRQEANSYEQYF.

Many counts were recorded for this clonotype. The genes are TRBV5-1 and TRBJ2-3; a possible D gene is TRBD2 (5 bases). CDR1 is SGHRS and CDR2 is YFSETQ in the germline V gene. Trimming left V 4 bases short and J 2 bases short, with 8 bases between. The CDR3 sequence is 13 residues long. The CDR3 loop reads CASSRTPTDTQYF. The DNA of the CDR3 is TGCGCCAGCAGCCGGACTCCCACAGATACGCAGTATTTT.

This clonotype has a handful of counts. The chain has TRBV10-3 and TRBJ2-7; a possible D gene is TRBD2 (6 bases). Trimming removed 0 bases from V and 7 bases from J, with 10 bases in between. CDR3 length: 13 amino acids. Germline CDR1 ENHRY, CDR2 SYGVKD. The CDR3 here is CAISESSGREQYV. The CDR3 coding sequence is TGTGCCATCAGTGAGTCATCAGGGAGGGAGCAGTACGTC.

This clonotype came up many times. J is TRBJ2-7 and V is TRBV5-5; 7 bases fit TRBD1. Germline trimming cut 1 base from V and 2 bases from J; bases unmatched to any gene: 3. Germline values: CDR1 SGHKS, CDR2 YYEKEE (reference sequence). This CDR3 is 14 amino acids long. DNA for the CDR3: TGTGCCAGCAGCTTGTGGGACAGCCCCTACGAGCAGTACTTC. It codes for CASSLWDSPYEQYF.